This T cell receptor (beta chain) was found in a study of monozygotic twins with inflammatory bowel disease (dated by TCRdb to the late 2010s). In terms of the full investigation: In total, roughly 30 monozygotic twin pairs made up the full study: 19 Danish pairs, all IBD-discordant, plus nine German pairs, of which four were IBD-concordant and five were IBD-discordant. Each individual had, on average, about 151 000 unique TCRalpha sequences and 181 000 unique TCRbeta sequences available for analysis. The search for disease-associated traits relied mainly on comparing IBD patients with their genetically identical healthy co-twins within discordant pairs.

The CDR3 covers 14 residues, taking in both the cysteine and the phenylalanine. No DNA sequence is on record. CDR1 is given as MNHNS and CDR2 as SASEGT, both from the germline V gene. On the study overall, not on this receptor specifically: Concordant and discordant twins showed no difference in repertoire similarity, possibly because of limited statistical power. A decrease in TCRbeta repertoire diversity, as measured by inverse Simpson index, was observed in IBD patients compared with their healthy co-twins. The analysis was unable to tell apart different T cell subtypes. The results gave no support for a single strong signal or clonotype linked to IBD. Background noise and inter-individual variability may have been introduced into the repertoires by the differing immunosuppressive treatments among patients. Fewer clonotypes were shared with other individuals by IBD patients than by healthy twins, most markedly in patients showing signs of disease activity.

From each donor, a roughly 2.7 ml peripheral blood sample was collected into PAXgene tubes and kept at -80 degrees C. Without T cell sorting, total RNA was isolated from whole blood using the PAXgene blood miRNA kit on an automated QIAcube. Peripheral blood from monozygotic twin pairs, either concordant or discordant for inflammatory bowel disease, underwent deep TCRalpha and TCRbeta repertoire profiling that used unique molecular barcoding. Smoking habits were recorded for all twin pairs, with individuals classified as current, former or never smokers. The protocol used for the library was 5' RACE. Each TCR library was prepared from roughly 3,800 ng of total RNA. cDNA was synthesized with SMARTScribe reverse transcriptase in eight separate reactions per sample. During cDNA synthesis, unique molecular identifiers containing a 6-nucleotide sample barcode were introduced by template switching. TCRalpha and TCRbeta cDNA was amplified by two nested PCRs of roughly 15 and 9 cycles, with bead purification after each PCR. Before amplification, the cDNA was treated with uracil DNA-glycosylase and purified using the QIAquick PCR purification kit. The second PCR added Illumina TruSeq-compatible adapters along with sample-specific barcodes. Library quality and concentration were assessed using TapeStation and Qubit, and 5 to 6 ng of each library was pooled. The pooled libraries were sequenced with 2 x 100 bp reads and custom sequencing primers on an Illumina HiSeq2500 single-index Rapid Run. In the original analysis: MiGEC version 1.2.6 was used for UMI-based consensus assembly to correct PCR and sequencing errors. MiXCR version 2.1.1 handled V(D)J alignment, clonotype assembly and CDR3 extraction. Normalisation of gene usage, clonotype sharing and MAIT/NKT TCR abundance was achieved by analysing the top 1000, 10 000 and 20 000 clonotypes per sample. After downsampling to 27 000 UMIs, diversity was calculated as the inverse Simpson index using the vegan R package. Paired Mann-Whitney U tests were applied to discordant twin pairs, with Benjamini-Hochberg correction for multiple testing. TCRdb reprocessed the reads, so every CDR3 protein sequence counts as one entry and DNA is not shown. For this entry, the V and J calls and clone size follow TCRdb and not the study's own pipeline. The table held for this sample gives a few hundred thousand distinct CDR3 sequences. The ten largest make up 2.5% to 3% of the sample.

As for this clonotype: Its antigen is not yet known.

The sequence derives from a human donor with ulcerative colitis or Crohn's disease, or a healthy co-twin of an affected twin (not recorded which). Sample: blood. This sequence uses TRBV6-1 and TRBJ2-5; the D call of TRBD2 rests on TCRdb alone, since no DNA is present to check it. This receptor has the CDR3 CASSPAVQIKTQYF.